This TCR beta chain was captured in a study of cytomegalovirus exposure and HLA in healthy donors. Turning to the study itself: In a previous analysis, 95 million to 130 million unique TCR beta sequences were found from 170 million or so T cells. Whole-study findings and limits: An ancestry cluster, one associated with Asian ancestry, reportedly showed fewer N-insertions than the approximately 660-donor mean in a later analysis. In a later analysis, common viral pathogens appeared linked to several of the most significant clusters.

The CDR3 has 17 amino acids. With V trimmed by 3 bases and J by 5 bases, 6 bases remained unmatched. CDR1 is SEHNR and CDR2 is FQNEAQ in the germline V gene (reference sequence). Nominal health characterized the donors when sampled, though unrecorded immune exposures were likely. This clone was recorded only once. The antigen is not known. This PCR relied on a set of 60 Vbeta primers and 13 Jbeta primers. Only in-frame clones appear in the TCRdb table, and some are missing; sequencing was by immunoSEQ multiplex PCR. The table lists some 87,000 clones, 65% to 80% of them singletons, with under 3% in the top ten.

This sequence was found in a man aged 30 to 39 in good health and CMV-seronegative. The sequencing sample was made of PBMCs. The chain recombines TRBV7-9 with TRBJ2-5, with TRBD2 identical over 16 bases. The CDR3: CASSLGLAGGPRETQYF. The DNA for the CDR3 is TGTGCCAGCAGCTTGGGACTAGCGGGGGGGCCGAGGGAGACCCAGTACTTC.